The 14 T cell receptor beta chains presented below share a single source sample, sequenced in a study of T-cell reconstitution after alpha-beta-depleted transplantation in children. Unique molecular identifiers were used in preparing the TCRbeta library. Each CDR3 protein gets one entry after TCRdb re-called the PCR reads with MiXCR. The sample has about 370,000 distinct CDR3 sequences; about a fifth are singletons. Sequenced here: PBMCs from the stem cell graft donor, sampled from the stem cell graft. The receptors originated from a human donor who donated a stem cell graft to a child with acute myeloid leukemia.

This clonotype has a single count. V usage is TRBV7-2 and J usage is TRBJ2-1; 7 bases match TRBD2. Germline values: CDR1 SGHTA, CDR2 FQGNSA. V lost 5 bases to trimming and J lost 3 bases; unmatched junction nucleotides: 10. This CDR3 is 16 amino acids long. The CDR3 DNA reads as TGTGCCAGCAGCCAGACTAGCCGGGGGGTCTACAATGAGCAGTTCTTC. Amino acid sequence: CASSQTSRGVYNEQFF.

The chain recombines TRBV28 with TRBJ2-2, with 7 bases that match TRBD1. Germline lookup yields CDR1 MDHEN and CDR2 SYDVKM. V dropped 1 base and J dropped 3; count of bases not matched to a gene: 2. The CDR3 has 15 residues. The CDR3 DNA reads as TGTGCCAGCAGTTTATCGGACAGGCACACCGGGGAGCTGTTTTTT. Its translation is CASSLSDRHTGELFF.

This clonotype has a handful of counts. In DNA, the CDR3 is TGTGCCAGCAGTCGGGCCCCCGAAAAACTGTTTTTT. Its translation: CASSRAPEKLFF. This chain joins TRBV12-3 or TRBV12-4 and TRBJ1-4; D is undetermined. The CDR3 sequence is 12 residues long. V was clipped by 5 bases and J by 8 bases, with 9 bases between them.

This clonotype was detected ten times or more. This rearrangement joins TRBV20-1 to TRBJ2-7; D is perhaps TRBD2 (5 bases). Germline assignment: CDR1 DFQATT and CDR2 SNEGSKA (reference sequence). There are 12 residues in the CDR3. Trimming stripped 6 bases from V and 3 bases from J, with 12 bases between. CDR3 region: CSAGNRGYEQYF. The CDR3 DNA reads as TGCAGTGCAGGAAACCGGGGCTACGAGCAGTACTTC.

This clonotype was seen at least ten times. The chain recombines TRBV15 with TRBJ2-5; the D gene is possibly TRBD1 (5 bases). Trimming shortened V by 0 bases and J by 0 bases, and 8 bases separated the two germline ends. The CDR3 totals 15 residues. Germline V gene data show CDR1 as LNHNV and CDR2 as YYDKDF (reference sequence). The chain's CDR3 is CATSREQAYQETQYF. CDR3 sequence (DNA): TGTGCCACCAGCAGAGAACAGGCCTACCAAGAGACCCAGTACTTC.

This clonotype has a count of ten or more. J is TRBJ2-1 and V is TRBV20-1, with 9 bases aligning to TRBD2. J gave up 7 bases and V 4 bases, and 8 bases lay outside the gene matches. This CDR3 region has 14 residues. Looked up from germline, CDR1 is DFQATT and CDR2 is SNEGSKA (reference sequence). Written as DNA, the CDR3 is TGCAGTGCTATAGTAGCGGGAGCAGTGAATGAGCAGTTCTTC. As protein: CSAIVAGAVNEQFF.

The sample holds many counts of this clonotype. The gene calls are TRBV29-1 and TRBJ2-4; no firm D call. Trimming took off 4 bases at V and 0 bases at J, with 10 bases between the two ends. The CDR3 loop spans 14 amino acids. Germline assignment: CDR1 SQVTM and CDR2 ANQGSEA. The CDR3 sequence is CSVAATLAKNIQYF. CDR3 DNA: TGCAGCGTTGCCGCAACCCTAGCCAAAAACATTCAGTACTTC.

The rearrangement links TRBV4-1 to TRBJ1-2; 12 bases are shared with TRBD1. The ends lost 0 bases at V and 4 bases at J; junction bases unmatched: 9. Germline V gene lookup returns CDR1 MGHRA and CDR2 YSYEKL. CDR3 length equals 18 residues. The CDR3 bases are TGCGCCAGCAGCCAAGAACCCGGGACAGGGGGCGCAGCCTATGGCTACACCTTC. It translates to CASSQEPGTGGAAYGYTF.

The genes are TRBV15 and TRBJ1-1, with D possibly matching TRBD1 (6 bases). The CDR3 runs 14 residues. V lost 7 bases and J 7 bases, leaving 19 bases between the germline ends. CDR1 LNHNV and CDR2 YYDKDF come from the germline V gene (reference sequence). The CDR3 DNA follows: TGTGCCACCACTAAAAGGGGGAACTCGAATGAAGCTTTCTTT. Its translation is CATTKRGNSNEAFF.

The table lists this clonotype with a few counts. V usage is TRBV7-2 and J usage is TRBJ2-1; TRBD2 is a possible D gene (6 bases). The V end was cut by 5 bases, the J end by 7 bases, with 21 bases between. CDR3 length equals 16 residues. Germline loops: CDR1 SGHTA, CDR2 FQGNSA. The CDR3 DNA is TGTGCCAGCAGCAATGGCGGGGTAAGACGCCTTAATGAGCAGTTCTTC. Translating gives CASSNGGVRRLNEQFF.

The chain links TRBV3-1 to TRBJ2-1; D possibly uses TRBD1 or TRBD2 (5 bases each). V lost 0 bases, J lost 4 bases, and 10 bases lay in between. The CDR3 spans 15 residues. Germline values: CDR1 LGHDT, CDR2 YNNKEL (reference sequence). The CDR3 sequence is CASSQEGTIYNEQFF. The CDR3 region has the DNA TGTGCCAGCAGCCAAGAAGGGACGATTTACAATGAGCAGTTCTTC.

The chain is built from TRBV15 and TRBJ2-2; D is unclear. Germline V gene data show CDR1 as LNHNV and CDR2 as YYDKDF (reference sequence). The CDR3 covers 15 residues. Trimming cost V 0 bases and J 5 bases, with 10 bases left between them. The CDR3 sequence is CATSRDGVGTGELFF. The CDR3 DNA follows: TGTGCCACCAGCAGAGATGGGGTTGGGACCGGGGAGCTGTTTTTT.

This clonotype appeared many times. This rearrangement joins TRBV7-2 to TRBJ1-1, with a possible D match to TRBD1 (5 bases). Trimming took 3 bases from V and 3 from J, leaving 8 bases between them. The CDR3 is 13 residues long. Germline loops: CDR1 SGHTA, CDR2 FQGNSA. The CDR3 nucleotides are TGTGCCAGCAGCTTGGGGGGGGACACTGAAGCTTTCTTT. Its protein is CASSLGGDTEAFF.

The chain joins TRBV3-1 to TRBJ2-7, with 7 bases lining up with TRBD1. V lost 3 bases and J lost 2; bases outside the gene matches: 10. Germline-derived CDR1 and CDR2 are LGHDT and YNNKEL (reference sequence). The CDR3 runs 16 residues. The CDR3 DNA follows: TGTGCCAGCAGCCATATGGACAGGTCGGCTACCTACGAGCAGTACTTC. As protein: CASSHMDRSATYEQYF.